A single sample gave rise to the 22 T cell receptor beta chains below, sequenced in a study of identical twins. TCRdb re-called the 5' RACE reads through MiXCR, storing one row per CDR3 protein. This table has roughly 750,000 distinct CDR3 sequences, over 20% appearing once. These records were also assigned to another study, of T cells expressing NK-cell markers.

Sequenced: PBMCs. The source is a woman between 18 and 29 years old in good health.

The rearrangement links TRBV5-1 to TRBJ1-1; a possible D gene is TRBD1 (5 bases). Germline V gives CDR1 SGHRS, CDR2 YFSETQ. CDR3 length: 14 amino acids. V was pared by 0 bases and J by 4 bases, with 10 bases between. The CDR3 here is CASSLVGTGTEAFF. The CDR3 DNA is TGCGCCAGCAGCTTGGTAGGGACGGGCACTGAAGCTTTCTTT.

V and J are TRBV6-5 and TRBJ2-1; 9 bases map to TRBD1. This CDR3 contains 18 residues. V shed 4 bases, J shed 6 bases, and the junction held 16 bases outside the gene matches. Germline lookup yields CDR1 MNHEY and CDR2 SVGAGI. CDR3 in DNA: TGTGCCAGCAGTTCCAGGCGAATCCGGGACAGGGCTCTCAATGAGCAGTTCTTC. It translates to CASSSRRIRDRALNEQFF.

For the CDR3, the DNA is TGTGCCAGCAGTCTAGAGAGACAGGGGGCTGGTGGCTACACCTTC. Its translation is CASSLERQGAGGYTF. This chain connects TRBV6-1 to TRBJ1-2, with 10 bases lining up with TRBD1. The CDR3 runs 15 residues. The junction had 10 bases not matched to a gene; V was cut back by 5 bases and J by 7 bases. Germline lookup yields CDR1 MNHNS and CDR2 SASEGT.

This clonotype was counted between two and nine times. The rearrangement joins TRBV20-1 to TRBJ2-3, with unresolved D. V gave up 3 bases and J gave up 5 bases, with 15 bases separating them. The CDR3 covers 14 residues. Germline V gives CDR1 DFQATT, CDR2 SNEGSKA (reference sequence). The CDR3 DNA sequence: TGCAGTGCTAGTCTCGGACCCTCCCTAGATACGCAGTATTTT. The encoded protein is CSASLGPSLDTQYF.

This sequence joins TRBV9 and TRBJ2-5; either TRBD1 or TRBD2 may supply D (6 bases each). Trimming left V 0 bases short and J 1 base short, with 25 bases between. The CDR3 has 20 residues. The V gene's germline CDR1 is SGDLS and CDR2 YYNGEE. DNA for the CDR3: TGTGCCAGCAGCGTAGGAGATGGGGGACAAGCGGTCGGGGGCCAAGAGACCCAGTACTTC. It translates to CASSVGDGGQAVGGQETQYF.

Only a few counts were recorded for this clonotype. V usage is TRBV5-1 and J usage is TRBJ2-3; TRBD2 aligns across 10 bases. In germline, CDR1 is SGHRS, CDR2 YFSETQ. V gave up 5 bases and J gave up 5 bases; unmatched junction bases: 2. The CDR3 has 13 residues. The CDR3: CASRGLALDTQYF. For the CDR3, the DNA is TGCGCCAGCAGGGGACTAGCGTTAGATACGCAGTATTTT. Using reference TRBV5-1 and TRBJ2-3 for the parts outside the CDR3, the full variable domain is KAGVTQTPRYLIKTRGQQVTLSCSPISGHRSVSWYQQTPGQGLQFLFEYFSETQRNKGNFPGRFSGRQFSNSRSEMNVSTLELGDSALYLCASRGLALDTQYFGPGTRLTVL.

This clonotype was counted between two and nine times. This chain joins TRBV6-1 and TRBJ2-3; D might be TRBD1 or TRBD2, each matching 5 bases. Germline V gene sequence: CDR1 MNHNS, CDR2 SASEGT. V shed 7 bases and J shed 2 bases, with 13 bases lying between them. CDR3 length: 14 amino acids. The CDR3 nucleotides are TGTGCCAGCAACCCTTCCGGGACCACAGATACGCAGTATTTT. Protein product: CASNPSGTTDTQYF.

CDR3 amino acids: CASSPRVSGTDTQYF. The CDR3 region has the DNA TGTGCCAGCAGCCCACGAGTTAGTGGCACAGATACGCAGTATTTT. The J gene is TRBJ2-3, the V gene TRBV7-9; D remains unclear. V shed 5 bases and J shed 1 base, with 13 bases lying between them. CDR3 length: 15 amino acids. Looked up from germline, CDR1 is SEHNR and CDR2 is FQNEAQ (reference sequence).

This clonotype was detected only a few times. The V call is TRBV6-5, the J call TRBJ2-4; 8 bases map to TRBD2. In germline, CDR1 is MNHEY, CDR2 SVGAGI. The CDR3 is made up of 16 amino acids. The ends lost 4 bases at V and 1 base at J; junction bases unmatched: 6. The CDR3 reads CASSWGVAGAKNIQYF. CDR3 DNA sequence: TGTGCCAGCAGTTGGGGGGTAGCGGGGGCCAAAAACATTCAGTACTTC.

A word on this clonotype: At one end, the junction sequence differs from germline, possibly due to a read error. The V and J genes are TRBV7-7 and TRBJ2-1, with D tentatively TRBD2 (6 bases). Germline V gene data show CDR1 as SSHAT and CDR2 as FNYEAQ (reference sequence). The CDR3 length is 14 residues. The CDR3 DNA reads TGTGCTAGCAGTCATAGTCGGGGGTCTGGTGAGCAGTTCTTC. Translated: CASSHSRGSGEQFF.

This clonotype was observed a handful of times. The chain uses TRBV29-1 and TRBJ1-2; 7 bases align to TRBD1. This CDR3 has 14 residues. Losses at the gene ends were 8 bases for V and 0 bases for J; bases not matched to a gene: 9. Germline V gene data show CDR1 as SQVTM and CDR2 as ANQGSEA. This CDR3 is CSLSRTGANYGYTF. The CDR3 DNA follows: TGCAGCCTAAGCCGGACAGGAGCTAACTATGGCTACACCTTC.

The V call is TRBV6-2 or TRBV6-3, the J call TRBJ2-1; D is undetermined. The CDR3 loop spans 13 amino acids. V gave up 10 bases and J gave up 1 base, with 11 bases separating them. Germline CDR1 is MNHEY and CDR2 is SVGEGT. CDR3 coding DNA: TGTGCCACTAGAGACCCTTCCTACAATGAGCAGTTCTTC. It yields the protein CATRDPSYNEQFF.

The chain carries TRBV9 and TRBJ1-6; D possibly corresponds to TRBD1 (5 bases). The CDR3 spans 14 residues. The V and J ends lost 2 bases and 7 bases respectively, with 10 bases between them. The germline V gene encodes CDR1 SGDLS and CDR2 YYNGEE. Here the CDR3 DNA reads TGTGCCAGCAGCGTCGACAGAGAAAATTCACCCCTCCACTTT. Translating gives CASSVDRENSPLHF. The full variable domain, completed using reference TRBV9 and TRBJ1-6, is DSGVTQTPKHLITATGQRVTLRCSPRSGDLSVYWYQQSLDQGLQFLIQYYNGEERAKGNILERFSAQQFPDLHSELNLSSLELGDSALYFCASSVDRENSPLHFGNGTRLTVT.

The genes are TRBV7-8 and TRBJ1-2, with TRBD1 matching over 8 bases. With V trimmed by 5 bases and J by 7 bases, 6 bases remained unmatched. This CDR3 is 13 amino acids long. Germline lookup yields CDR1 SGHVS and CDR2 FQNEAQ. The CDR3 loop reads CASSLRDRSGYTF. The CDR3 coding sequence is TGTGCCAGCAGCCTCCGGGACAGGAGTGGCTACACCTTC.

The CDR3 region has the DNA TGTGCCAGCAGTCTAGGGGGGGGTGTAGGAAACACCATATATTTT. Residues: CASSLGGGVGNTIYF. The chain has TRBV12-3 or TRBV12-4 and TRBJ1-3; a possible D gene is TRBD1 (6 bases). Deletions cut 5 bases from V and 4 bases from J, with 15 bases between. The CDR3 has 15 amino acids.

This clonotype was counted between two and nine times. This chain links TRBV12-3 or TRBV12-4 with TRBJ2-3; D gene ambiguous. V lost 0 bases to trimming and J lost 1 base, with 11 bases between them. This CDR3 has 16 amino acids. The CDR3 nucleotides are TGTGCCAGCAGTTTAGCGGCAGCGCTCGGCACAGATACGCAGTATTTT. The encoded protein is CASSLAAALGTDTQYF.

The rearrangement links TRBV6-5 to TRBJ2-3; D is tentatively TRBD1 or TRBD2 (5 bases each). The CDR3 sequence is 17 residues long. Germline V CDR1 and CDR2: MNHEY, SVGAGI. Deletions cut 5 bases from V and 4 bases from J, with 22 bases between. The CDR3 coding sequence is TGTGCCAGCAGTACCCCCCAGGGCAGGGTGGGGGCAGATACGCAGTATTTT. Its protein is CASSTPQGRVGADTQYF.

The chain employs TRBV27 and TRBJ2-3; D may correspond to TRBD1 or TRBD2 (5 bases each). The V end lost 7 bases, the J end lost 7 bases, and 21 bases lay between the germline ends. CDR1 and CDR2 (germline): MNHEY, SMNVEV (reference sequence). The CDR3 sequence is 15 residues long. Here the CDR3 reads CASTVPQRTSYTQYF. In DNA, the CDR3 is TGTGCCAGCACGGTCCCGCAGCGGACATCTTATACGCAGTATTTT.

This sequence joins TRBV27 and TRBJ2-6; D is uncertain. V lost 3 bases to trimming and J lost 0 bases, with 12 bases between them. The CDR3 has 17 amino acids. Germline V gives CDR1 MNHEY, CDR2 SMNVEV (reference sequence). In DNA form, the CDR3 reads TGTGCCAGCAGTTTCGGGCGGACGTTCTCTGGGGCCAACGTCCTGACTTTC. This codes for CASSFGRTFSGANVLTF. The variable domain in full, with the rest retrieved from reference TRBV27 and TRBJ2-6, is EAQVTQNPRYLITVTGKKLTVTCSQNMNHEYMSWYRQDPGLGLRQIYYSMNVEVTDKGDVPEGYKVSRKEKRNFPLILESPSPNQTSLYFCASSFGRTFSGANVLTFGAGSRLTVL.

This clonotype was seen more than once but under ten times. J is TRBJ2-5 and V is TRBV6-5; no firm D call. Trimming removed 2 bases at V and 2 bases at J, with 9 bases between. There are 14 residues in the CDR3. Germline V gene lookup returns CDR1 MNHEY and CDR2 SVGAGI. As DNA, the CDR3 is TGTGCCAGCAGTTACGCTGGAACTCAAGAGACCCAGTACTTC. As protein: CASSYAGTQETQYF.

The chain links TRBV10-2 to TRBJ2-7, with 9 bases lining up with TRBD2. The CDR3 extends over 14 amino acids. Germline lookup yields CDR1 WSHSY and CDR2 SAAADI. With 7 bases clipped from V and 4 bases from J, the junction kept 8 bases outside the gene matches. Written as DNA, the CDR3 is TGCGCCAGCAAAGGAAGTAGCGGGAGTTACGAGCAGTACTTC. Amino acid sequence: CASKGSSGSYEQYF.

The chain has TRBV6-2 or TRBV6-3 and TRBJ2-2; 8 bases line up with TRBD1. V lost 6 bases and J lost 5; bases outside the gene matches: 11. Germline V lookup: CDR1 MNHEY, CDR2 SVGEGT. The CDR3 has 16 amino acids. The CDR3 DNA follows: TGTGCCAGCAGCCCCATCGGACAGGGAATTACCGGGGAGCTGTTTTTT. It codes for CASSPIGQGITGELFF.